This T cell receptor beta chain was recovered during a study of T-cell reconstitution after alpha-beta-depleted transplantation in children. Findings of the study overall: Reportedly, alpha-beta T cells present about two months post-transplant originated from several hundred expanded clones of graft origin. At day 60, the high TCRbeta diversity found in some patients originated from recipient T cells and thymic progenitors that had survived.

As concerns this clonotype: No antigen is known for it.

Using unique molecular identifiers, the investigators prepared the TCRbeta library. Each CDR3 protein gets one entry after TCRdb re-called the PCR reads with MiXCR. Of approximately 1,000,000 distinct CDR3 sequences in the sample, roughly 29% were seen once. The CDR3 length is 12 residues. Germline V gene data show CDR1 as SGHVS and CDR2 as FNYEAQ. Trimming stripped 7 bases from V and 7 bases from J, with 13 bases between. This rearrangement joins TRBV7-6 to TRBJ2-5, with D tentatively TRBD2 (5 bases). The TCR sequence derives from a boy under two years old who had a stem cell transplant for SCID, so the T cells may come from the graft donor. The sequencing here drew on PBMCs, mostly from graft donor cells, taken 360 days after TCRalphabeta/CD19-depleted stem cell transplant. CDR3 loop: CASTLSEGTQYF. In DNA form, the CDR3 reads TGTGCCAGCACCCTTAGTGAGGGGACCCAGTACTTC.